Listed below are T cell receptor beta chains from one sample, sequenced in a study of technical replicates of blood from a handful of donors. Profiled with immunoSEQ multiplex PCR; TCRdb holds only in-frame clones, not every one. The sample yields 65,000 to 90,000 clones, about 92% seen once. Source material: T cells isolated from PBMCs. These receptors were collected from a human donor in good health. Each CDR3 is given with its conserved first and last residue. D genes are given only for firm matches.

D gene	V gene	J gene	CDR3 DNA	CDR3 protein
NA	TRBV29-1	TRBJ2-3	TGCAGCGGAAGGGACTTGCCAACGGATACGCAGTATTTT	CSGRDLPTDTQYF
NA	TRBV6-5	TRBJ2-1	TGTGCCAGCAGTTACTCCACAGGTACGCAGTTCTTC	CASSYSTGTQFF
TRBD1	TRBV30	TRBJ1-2	TGTGCCAACTTTTTCCGGGACAGAAGGCCCTATGGCTACACCTTC	CANFFRDRRPYGYTF
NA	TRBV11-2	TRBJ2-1	TGTGCCAGCAGCTTAGATTATTGGGGCAACACCTACAATGAGCAGTTCTTC	CASSLDYWGNTYNEQFF
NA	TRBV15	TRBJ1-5	TGTGCCACCAGCGAGGCCAGGACAGATAGTCAGCCCCAGCATTTT	CATSEARTDSQPQHF
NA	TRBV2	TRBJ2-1	TGTGCCAGCAGCTTAGAATACAATGAGCAGTTCTTC	CASSLEYNEQFF
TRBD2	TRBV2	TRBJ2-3	TGTGCCAGCAGTGAACAGGGACTAATCTCTTTATTGCCGGATACGCAGTATTTT	CASSEQGLISLLPDTQYF
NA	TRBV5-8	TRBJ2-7	TGTGCCAGCAGCTTGAACAGGGGGGGTGAGCAGTACTTC	CASSLNRGGEQYF
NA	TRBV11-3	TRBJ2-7	TGTGCCAGCAGCTACCTAGGAAACGAGCAGTACTTC	CASSYLGNEQYF
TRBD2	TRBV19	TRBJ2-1	TGTGCCAGTAGTATGGGAGGGAGGGCCTCCAATGAGCAGTTCTTC	CASSMGGRASNEQFF